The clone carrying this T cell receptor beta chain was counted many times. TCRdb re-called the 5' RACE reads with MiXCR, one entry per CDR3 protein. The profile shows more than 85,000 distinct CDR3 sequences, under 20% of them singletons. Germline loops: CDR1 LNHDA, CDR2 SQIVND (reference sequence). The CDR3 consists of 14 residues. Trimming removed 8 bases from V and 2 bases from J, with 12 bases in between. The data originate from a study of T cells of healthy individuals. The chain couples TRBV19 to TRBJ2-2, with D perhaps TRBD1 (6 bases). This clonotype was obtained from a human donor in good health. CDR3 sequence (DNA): TGTGCCAGTCAGCCGGGACACAACACCGGGGAGCTGTTTTTT. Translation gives CASQPGHNTGELFF.